Detailed here is one T cell receptor (beta chain). The target antigen is unknown. After constant-region reverse-primer amplification, full-length variable regions underwent semi-nested PCR with Nested Universal Primer A. TCRdb ran MiXCR on the 5' RACE reads and lists one entry per CDR3 protein. Of roughly 40,000 distinct CDR3 sequences detected, 29% appear once; the ten largest clones hold around 4%. Deletions cut 8 bases from V and 0 bases from J, with 14 bases between. In germline, CDR1 is MGHRA, CDR2 YSYEKL. CDR3 length: 15 amino acids. CD4+CD45RO+CD25- cells were isolated as memory CD4+ T cells. Study-level findings and limits: Tumor Treg TCRs overlapped most with tumor naive CD4+ cells. In terms of TCR gene usage, tumor memory CD4+ T cells clustered together with blood and lymph node memory CD4+ cells, as well as with lymph node naive CD4+ cells.

This sequence originates from a female donor with breast cancer. Input material: memory CD4+ T cells sorted from a lymph node. Subset: memory CD4+ T cells, CD4+CD45RO+CD25-. The chain recombines TRBV4-1 with TRBJ2-1, with D perhaps TRBD1 or TRBD2 (5 bases each). The CDR3, as DNA: TGCGCCAGCTCCCGGGACGGAAGCTCCTACAATGAGCAGTTCTTC. The encoded protein is CASSRDGSSYNEQFF.